Each of the 14 T cell receptor beta chains below was sequenced from the same sample in a study of neurological immune-mediated disorders. TCRdb called the 5' RACE reads again in MiXCR, with one record for every CDR3 protein. The data contain roughly 76,000 distinct CDR3 sequences, roughly 14% of them singletons. Sequencing used PBMCs. The receptors were sampled from a woman in her fifties or sixties in good health.

The V and J genes are TRBV10-3 and TRBJ1-2; 7 bases are a match to TRBD1. The CDR3 runs to 16 residues. V gave up 3 bases and J gave up 6 bases; unmatched junction bases: 13. Per germline, CDR1 ENHRY and CDR2 SYGVKD. The CDR3 protein is CAISEFGGGAGDGYTF. As DNA, the CDR3 is TGTGCCATCAGTGAATTTGGAGGGGGCGCAGGGGATGGCTACACCTTC.

This clonotype was observed many times. The chain is built from TRBV11-3 and TRBJ2-1; 12 bases match TRBD2. This CDR3 comprises 15 residues. V lost 1 base and J lost 9; bases outside the gene matches: 4. Germline V lookup: CDR1 SGHNT, CDR2 YENEEA. The CDR3 nucleotides read TGTGCCAGCAGCTTAGGACTAGCGGGGGCCAGTGAGCAGTTCTTC. Translating it yields CASSLGLAGASEQFF.

This clonotype was detected many times. This chain connects TRBV12-3 or TRBV12-4 to TRBJ2-6; the match to TRBD1 covers 7 bases. The trim removed 5 bases at V and 1 base at J, leaving 5 bases unmatched. This CDR3 has 16 amino acids. The CDR3 region is CASSPIQGSGANVLTF. The CDR3 coding sequence is TGTGCCAGCAGTCCTATACAGGGGTCTGGGGCCAACGTCCTGACTTTC.

The sample holds many counts of this clonotype. V and J are TRBV12-3 or TRBV12-4 and TRBJ1-2; D perhaps matches TRBD1 (6 bases). V was shortened by 5 bases and J by 2 bases, with 15 bases between the two germline ends. This CDR3 contains 15 residues. CDR3 amino acids: CASSGFGRGNYGYTF. The CDR3 DNA follows: TGTGCCAGCAGTGGGTTCGGCAGGGGAAACTATGGCTACACCTTC.

The gene calls are TRBV14 and TRBJ2-7; possibly TRBD1 or TRBD2 for D (5 bases each). V was cut by 4 bases and J by 7 bases, with 17 bases left in between. The CDR3 contains 14 residues. CDR1 SGHDN and CDR2 FVKESK come from the germline V gene. The CDR3 here is CASSLAVGWGEQYF. CDR3 nucleotide sequence: TGTGCCAGCAGCCTCGCAGTCGGGTGGGGGGAGCAGTACTTC.

The chain employs TRBV5-1 and TRBJ2-2, with TRBD1 matching over 7 bases. With 10 bases clipped from V and 2 bases from J, the junction kept 8 bases outside the gene matches. The CDR3 is made up of 14 amino acids. CDR1 and CDR2 from the germline V gene are SGHRS and YFSETQ. CDR3 loop: CASMGTDNTGELFF. The DNA of the CDR3 is TGCGCCTCGATGGGGACAGATAACACCGGGGAGCTGTTTTTT.

This clonotype showed up many times. V usage is TRBV5-1 and J usage is TRBJ1-2; tentatively, D is TRBD1 (5 bases). From germline, CDR1 is SGHRS and CDR2 YFSETQ. The CDR3 spans 14 residues. Trimming removed 0 bases from V and 4 bases from J, with 10 bases in between. CDR3 residues: CASSLVPGPYGYTF. CDR3 sequence (DNA): TGCGCCAGCAGCTTGGTGCCAGGGCCCTATGGCTACACCTTC.

This clonotype was counted at least ten times. V gene TRBV5-4 combines with J gene TRBJ1-1; 11 bases are shared with TRBD1. The CDR3 extends over 17 amino acids. Germline values: CDR1 SGHNT, CDR2 YYREEE (reference sequence). J lost 1 base, V lost 3 bases, and 8 bases had no gene match. This CDR3 is CASSSRGTGGTNTEAFF. CDR3 bases: TGTGCCAGCAGCTCAAGGGGGACAGGGGGAACGAACACTGAAGCTTTCTTT.

This clonotype was recorded at least ten times. This chain uses TRBV5-1 with TRBJ1-2, with D perhaps matching TRBD1 (5 bases). Trimming pared 3 bases from V and 4 bases from J, leaving 13 bases between. The CDR3 totals 14 residues. Germline V gives CDR1 SGHRS, CDR2 YFSETQ. CDR3 residues: CASSSQDTFYGYTF. CDR3 sequence (DNA): TGCGCCAGCAGCTCTCAGGACACCTTCTATGGCTACACCTTC. Combining the CDR3 with reference TRBV5-1 and TRBJ1-2 gives the whole variable domain KAGVTQTPRYLIKTRGQQVTLSCSPISGHRSVSWYQQTPGQGLQFLFEYFSETQRNKGNFPGRFSGRQFSNSRSEMNVSTLELGDSALYLCASSSQDTFYGYTFGSGTRLTVV.

In its sample, this clonotype is medium-sized. This chain links TRBV5-1 with TRBJ2-6; 8 nucleotides agree with TRBD2. Per the germline V gene, CDR1 is SGHRS and CDR2 is YFSETQ. The CDR3 totals 17 residues. V trimming: 4 bases; J trimming: 0 bases; junction bases outside the gene matches: 6. CDR3 amino acids: CASSPREGNSGANVLTF. CDR3 nucleotides: TGCGCCAGCAGCCCCCGGGAGGGCAACTCTGGGGCCAACGTCCTGACTTTC.

This clonotype occurred a few times. The V gene is TRBV29-1, the J gene TRBJ1-5; the D gene is possibly TRBD1 (6 bases). The CDR3 is 14 residues long. CDR1 and CDR2 from the germline V gene are SQVTM and ANQGSEA. Trimming removed 6 bases from V and 3 bases from J, with 15 bases in between. The DNA of the CDR3 is TGCAGCGTCGCCACAGGGAACTCCAATCAGCCCCAGCATTTT. It specifies CSVATGNSNQPQHF.

This clonotype was seen at least ten times. The gene calls are TRBV5-1 and TRBJ2-3; D is ambiguous. Germline values: CDR1 SGHRS, CDR2 YFSETQ. This CDR3 has 12 amino acids. V lost 4 bases to trimming and J lost 7 bases, with 10 bases between them. The CDR3 DNA follows: TGCGCCAGCAGCCCCCAATTTAATACGCAGTATTTT. Protein product: CASSPQFNTQYF.

This clonotype was counted ten times or more. The rearrangement joins TRBV20-1 to TRBJ2-1; D is possibly TRBD1 (6 bases). V was shortened by 0 bases and J by 0 bases, with 9 bases between the two germline ends. Germline CDR1 and CDR2: DFQATT and SNEGSKA (reference sequence). This CDR3 spans 15 amino acids. In DNA, the CDR3 is TGCAGTGCTAGAGACAGAGGGGGCTCCTACAATGAGCAGTTCTTC. The encoded protein is CSARDRGGSYNEQFF.

As for this clonotype: A much larger clone differs from this one at a single base, so this may be a read error. The chain uses TRBV28 and TRBJ2-1; D is undetermined. V dropped 5 bases and J dropped 3 bases, with 11 bases sitting between them. Germline V gives CDR1 MDHEN, CDR2 SYDVKM. The CDR3 has 14 amino acids. The DNA of the CDR3 is TGTGCCAGCAGTCTACGCCTGGGCTACAATGAGCAGTTCTTC. Protein product: CASSLRLGYNEQFF.